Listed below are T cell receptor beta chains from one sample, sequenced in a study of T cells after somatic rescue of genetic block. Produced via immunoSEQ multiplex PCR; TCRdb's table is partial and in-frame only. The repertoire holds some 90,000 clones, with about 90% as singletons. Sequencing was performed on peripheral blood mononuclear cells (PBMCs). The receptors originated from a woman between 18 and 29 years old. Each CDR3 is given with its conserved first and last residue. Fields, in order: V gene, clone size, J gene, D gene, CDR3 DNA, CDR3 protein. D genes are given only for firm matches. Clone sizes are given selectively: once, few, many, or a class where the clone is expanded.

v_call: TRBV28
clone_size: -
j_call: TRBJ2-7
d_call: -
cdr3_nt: TGTGCCAGCAGCTCAACCTCCCCGAGGGACAAGCCCTACGAGCAGTACTTC
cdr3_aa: CASSSTSPRDKPYEQYF

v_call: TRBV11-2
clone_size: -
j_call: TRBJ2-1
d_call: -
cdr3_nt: TGTGCCAGCAGCTGGCAGACAGTAAATGAGCAGTTCTTC
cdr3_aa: CASSWQTVNEQFF

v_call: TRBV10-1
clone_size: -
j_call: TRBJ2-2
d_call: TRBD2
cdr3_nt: TGCGCCAGCAGGGCTAGCGGGAACACCGGGGAGCTGTTTTTT
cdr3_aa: CASRASGNTGELFF

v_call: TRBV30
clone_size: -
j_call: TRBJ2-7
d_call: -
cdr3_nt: TGTGCCAGAAGCCTTGGGGCCGAGCAGTACTTC
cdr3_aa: CARSLGAEQYF

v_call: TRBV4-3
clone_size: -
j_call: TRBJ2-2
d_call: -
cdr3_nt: TGCGCCAGCAGCCAAGATGGGGCGTTGGCCGGGGAGCTGTTTTTT
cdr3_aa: CASSQDGALAGELFF

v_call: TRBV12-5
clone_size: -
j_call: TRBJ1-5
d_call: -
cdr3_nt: TGTGCTAGTGGTTTGGGAGGGTCTAGCAATCAGCCCCAGCATTTT
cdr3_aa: CASGLGGSSNQPQHF

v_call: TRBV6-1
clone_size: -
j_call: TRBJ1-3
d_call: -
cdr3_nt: TGTGCCAGCAGTTGGCGACAGACCTCTGGAAACACCATATATTTT
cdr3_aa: CASSWRQTSGNTIYF

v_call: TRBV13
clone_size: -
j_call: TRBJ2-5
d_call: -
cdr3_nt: TGTGCCAGCAGCTTTTTCTCTGGCCGAGAGACCCAGTACTTC
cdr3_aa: CASSFFSGRETQYF

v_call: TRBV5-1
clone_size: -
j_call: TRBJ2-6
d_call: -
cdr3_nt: TGCGCCAGCAGCCCAGTCTTTGGCGGGGCCAACGTCCTGACTTTC
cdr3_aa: CASSPVFGGANVLTF

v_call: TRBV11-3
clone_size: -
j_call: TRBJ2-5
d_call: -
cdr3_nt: TGTGCCAGCAGCCACGGGTTGGGCAGGGGCGTCCAAGAGACCCAGTACTTC
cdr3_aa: CASSHGLGRGVQETQYF

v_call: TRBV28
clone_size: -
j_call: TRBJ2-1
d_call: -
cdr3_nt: TGTGCCAGCATGGCGCCAACCTATAATGAGCAGTTCTTC
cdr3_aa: CASMAPTYNEQFF

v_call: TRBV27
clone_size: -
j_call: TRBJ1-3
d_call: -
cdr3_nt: TGTGCCAGCAGTAAGACAGTCCCCTCTGGAAACACCATATATTTT
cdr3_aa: CASSKTVPSGNTIYF

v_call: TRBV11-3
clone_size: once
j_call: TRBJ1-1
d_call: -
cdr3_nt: TGTGCCAGCAGCTTAGCAGGGAGGAACACTGAAGCTTTCTTT
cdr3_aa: CASSLAGRNTEAFF

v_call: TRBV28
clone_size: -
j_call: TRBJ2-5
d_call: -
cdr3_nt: TGTGCCAGCAGTTTGGGAGGCTTTGTGGGTTTCCAAGAGACCCAGTACTTC
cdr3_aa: CASSLGGFVGFQETQYF

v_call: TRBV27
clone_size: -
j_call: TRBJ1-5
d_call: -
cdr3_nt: TGTGCCAGCAGTTCAGGGATCTATCAGCCCCAGCATTTT
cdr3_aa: CASSSGIYQPQHF

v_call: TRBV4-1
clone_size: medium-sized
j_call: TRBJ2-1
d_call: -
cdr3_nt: TGCGCCAGCAGCCAACAATTGAGTTACAATGAGCAGTTCTTC
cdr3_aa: CASSQQLSYNEQFF

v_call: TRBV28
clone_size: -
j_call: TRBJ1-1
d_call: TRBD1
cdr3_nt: TGTGCCAGCAGTTTATGGGGGGACAGGGTGGGCTCTGAAGCTTTCTTT
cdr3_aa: CASSLWGDRVGSEAFF

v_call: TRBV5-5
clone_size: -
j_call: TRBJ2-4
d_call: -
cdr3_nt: TGTGCCAGCAGGGATCAGGGGTCGGACATTCAGTACTTC
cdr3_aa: CASRDQGSDIQYF

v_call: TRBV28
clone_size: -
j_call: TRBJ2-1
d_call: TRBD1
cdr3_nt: TGTGCCAGCAGTCCCCCGACAGGGTTGAGATGGGCCAATGAGCAGTTCTTC
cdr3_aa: CASSPPTGLRWANEQFF

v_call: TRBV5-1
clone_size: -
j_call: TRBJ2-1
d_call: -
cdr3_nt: TGCGCCAGCACATTGCGAGGGGGAATTAGCAATGAGCAGTTCTTC
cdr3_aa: CASTLRGGISNEQFF

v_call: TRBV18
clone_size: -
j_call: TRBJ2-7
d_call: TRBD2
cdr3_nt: TGTGCCAGCTCACCGCCTAGCGGGAGGGGCATGGAGCAGTACTTC
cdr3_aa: CASSPPSGRGMEQYF

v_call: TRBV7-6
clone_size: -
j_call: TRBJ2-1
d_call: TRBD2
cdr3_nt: TGTGCCAGCAGCCAACCCAGACTAGCGGGTCATTACAATGAGCAGTTCTTC
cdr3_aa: CASSQPRLAGHYNEQFF

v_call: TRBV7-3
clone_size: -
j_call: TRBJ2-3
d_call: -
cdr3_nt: TGTGCCAGCAGCTCCTTCGGAAATACGCAGTATTTT
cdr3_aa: CASSSFGNTQYF

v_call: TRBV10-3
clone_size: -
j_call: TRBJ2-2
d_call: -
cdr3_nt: TGTGCCATCCGGAGGGCAGGGCCAATGAACACCGGGGAGCTGTTTTTT
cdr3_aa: CAIRRAGPMNTGELFF

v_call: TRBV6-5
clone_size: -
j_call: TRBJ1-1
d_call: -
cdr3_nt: TGTGCCAGCAGTTACTCGACAGGAGTGAACACTGAAGCTTTCTTT
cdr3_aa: CASSYSTGVNTEAFF

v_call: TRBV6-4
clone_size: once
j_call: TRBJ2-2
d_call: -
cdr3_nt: TGTGCCAGCGCACTGACTAGTGGTGCCGGGGAGCTGTTTTTT
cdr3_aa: CASALTSGAGELFF

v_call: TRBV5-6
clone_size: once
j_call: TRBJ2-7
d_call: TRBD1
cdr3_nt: TGTGCCAGCAGCCTAGTAGGACAGGGGGCTAGTAACGAGCAGTACTTC
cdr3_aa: CASSLVGQGASNEQYF

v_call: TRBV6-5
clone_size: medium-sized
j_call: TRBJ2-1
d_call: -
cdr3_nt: TGTGCCAGCAGCCTCCAGCTAGCGCCGTACAATGAGCAGTTCTTC
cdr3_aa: CASSLQLAPYNEQFF

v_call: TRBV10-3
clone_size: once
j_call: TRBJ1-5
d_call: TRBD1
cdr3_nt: TGTGCCATCAGTGAGTCGGTCCCGGGACAGGGGAATCAGCCCCAGCATTTT
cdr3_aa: CAISESVPGQGNQPQHF

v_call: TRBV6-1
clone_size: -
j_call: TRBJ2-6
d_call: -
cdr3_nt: TGTGCCAGCAGTGCGGCAGCTGGGGCCAACGTCCTGACTTTC
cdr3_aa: CASSAAAGANVLTF

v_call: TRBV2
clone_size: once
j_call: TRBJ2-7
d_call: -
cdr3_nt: TGTGCCAGCAGTGAATTGGCATTTCAGTACTTC
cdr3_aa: CASSELAFQYF

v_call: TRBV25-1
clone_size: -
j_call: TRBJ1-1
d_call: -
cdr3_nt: TGTGCCAGCAGTGACGGGTCGGAGCGAGCTTTCTTT
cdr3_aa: CASSDGSERAFF

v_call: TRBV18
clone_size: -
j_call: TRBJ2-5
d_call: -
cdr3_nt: TGTGCCAGCTCACCACTTGCAGGGAACCAAGAGACCCAGTACTTC
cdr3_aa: CASSPLAGNQETQYF

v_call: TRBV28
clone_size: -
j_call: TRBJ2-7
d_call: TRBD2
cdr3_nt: TGTGCCAGCAGTCCCGGGGGGACTAGCGCCTACGAGCAGTACTTC
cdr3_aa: CASSPGGTSAYEQYF

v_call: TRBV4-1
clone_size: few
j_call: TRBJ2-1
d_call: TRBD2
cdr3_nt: TGCGCCAGCACACCCTTACTAGCGGGAAGCCTTGAGCAGTTCTTC
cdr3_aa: CASTPLLAGSLEQFF

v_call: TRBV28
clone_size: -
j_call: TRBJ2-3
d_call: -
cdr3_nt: TGTGCCAGCAGTTTCCCCGCAACAGATACGCAGTATTTT
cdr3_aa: CASSFPATDTQYF

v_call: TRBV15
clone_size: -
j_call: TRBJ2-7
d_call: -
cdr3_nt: TGTGCCACCAGCAGTGGTTTTGGGCTCCTTGGCGAGCAGTACTTC
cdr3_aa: CATSSGFGLLGEQYF

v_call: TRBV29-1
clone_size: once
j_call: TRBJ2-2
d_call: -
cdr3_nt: TGCAGCGTTTCCAGCCTTGAATCGAACACCGGGGAGCTGTTTTTT
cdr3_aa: CSVSSLESNTGELFF

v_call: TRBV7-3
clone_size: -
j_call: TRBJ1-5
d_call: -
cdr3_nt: TGTGCCAGCAGCTCCAGAAGCAATCAGCCCCAGCATTTT
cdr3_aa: CASSSRSNQPQHF

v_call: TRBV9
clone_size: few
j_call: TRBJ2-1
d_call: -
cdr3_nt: TGTGCCAGCGCCTTTGGTAGCGCCTACAATGAGCAGTTCTTC
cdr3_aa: CASAFGSAYNEQFF

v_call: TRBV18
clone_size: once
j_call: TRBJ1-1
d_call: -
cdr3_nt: TGTGCCAGCTCACCCATGGCATGGAACACTGAAGCTTTCTTT
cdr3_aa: CASSPMAWNTEAFF

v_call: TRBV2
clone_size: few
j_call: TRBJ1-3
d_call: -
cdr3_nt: TGTGCCAGCAGTGTGGACACCTCTGGAAACACCATATATTTT
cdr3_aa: CASSVDTSGNTIYF

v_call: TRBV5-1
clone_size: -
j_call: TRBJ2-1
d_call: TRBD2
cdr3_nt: TGCGCCAGCTCCACGGGACTAGCGTCGAGGGCTAACAATGAGCAGTTCTTC
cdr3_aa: CASSTGLASRANNEQFF

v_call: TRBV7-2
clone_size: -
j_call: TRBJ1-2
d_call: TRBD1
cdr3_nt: TGTGCCAGCAGCTTATACCGGGACAGGGGGTGGAATACGGACTATGGCTACACCTTC
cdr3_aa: CASSLYRDRGWNTDYGYTF

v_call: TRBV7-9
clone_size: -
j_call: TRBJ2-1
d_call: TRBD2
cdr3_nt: TGTGCCAGCGGGACCAGGACTAGCGGGATGCTCGAGCAGTTCTTC
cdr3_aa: CASGTRTSGMLEQFF

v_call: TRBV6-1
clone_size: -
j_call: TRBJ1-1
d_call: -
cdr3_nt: TGTGCCAGCATTACGGACACAGTGAACACTGAAGCTTTCTTT
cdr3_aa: CASITDTVNTEAFF

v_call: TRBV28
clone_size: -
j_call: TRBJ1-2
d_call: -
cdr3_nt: TGTGCCAGCAGTTCCCTCGCGTTAAGAAACTATGGCTACACCTTC
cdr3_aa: CASSSLALRNYGYTF

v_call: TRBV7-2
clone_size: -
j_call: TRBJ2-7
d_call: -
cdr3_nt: TGTGCCAGCAGCTTAGAACACTCCTACGAGCAGTACTTC
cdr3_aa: CASSLEHSYEQYF

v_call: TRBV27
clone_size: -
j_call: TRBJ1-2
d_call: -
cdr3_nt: TGTGCCAGCAGTTTAGGGTTCGCGATCGGGGGCTACACCTTC
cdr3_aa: CASSLGFAIGGYTF

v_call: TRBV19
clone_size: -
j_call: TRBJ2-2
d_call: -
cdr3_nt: TGTGCCAGTAGTGGGAGGACGAACACCGGGGAGCTGTTTTTT
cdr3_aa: CASSGRTNTGELFF

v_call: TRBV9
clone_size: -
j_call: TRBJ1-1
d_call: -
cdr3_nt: TGTGCCAGCAGCCCCGGGGGCAGGAACACTGAAGCTTTCTTT
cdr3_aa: CASSPGGRNTEAFF

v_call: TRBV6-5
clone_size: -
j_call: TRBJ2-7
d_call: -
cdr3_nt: TGTGCCAGCAGTGACGGGTTAGAGCAGTACTTC
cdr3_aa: CASSDGLEQYF

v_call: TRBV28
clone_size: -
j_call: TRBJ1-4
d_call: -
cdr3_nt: TGTGCCAGCAGTTTGGGGGGGGCTAATGAAAAACTGTTTTTT
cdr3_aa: CASSLGGANEKLFF

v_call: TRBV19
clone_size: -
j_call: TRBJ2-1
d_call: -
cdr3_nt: TGTGCCAGTACTGACTTATCCTACAATGAGCAGTTCTTC
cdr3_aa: CASTDLSYNEQFF

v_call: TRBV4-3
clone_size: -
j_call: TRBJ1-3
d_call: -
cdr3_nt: TGCGCCAGCAGCCAAGACGAGGCTAGCTCTGGAAACACCATATATTTT
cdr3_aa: CASSQDEASSGNTIYF

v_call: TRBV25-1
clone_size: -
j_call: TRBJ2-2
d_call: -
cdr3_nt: TGTGCCAGCAGTGAAGGGAGGGGGGACACCGGGGAGCTGTTTTTT
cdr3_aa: CASSEGRGDTGELFF

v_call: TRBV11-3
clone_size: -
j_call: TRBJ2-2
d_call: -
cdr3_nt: TGTGCCAGCAGCTTCCAAACAGGGAACACCGGGGAGCTGTTTTTT
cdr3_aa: CASSFQTGNTGELFF

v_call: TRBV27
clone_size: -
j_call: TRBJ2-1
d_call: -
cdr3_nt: TGTGCCAGCCGCTCTACCGAGGGCGGAGGGCAGTTCTTC
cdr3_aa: CASRSTEGGGQFF

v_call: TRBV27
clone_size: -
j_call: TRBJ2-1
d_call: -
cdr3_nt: TGTGCCAGCAGTTCGGGGCTGGGGTACAATGAGCAGTTCTTC
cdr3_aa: CASSSGLGYNEQFF

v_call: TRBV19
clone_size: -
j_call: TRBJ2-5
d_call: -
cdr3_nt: TGTGCCAGTAGTACGAAGGAGTGGAAAGAGACCCAGTACTTC
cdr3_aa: CASSTKEWKETQYF